Sequencing of this T cell receptor beta chain was carried out in a study of blood T cells in healthy people across ages. Study outcomes and limitations: Per million T cells, the diversity of TCR beta decreased roughly linearly as age advanced.

For the second PCR, which ran for about 7 to 12 cycles, a sample-barcoded 5' primer and a J-beta primer mix were used. One entry per CDR3 protein, called by TCRdb with MiXCR from the 5' RACE reads. The sample consists of 1 million or so distinct CDR3 sequences, roughly a quarter of them appearing once. Per sample, at least 5 micrograms of total RNA were extracted. From germline, CDR1 is MNHEY and CDR2 SVGAGI. The CDR3 totals 13 residues. This clonotype was recorded a few times. Its antigen is still unknown. The data were also submitted as part of a second study, on T cells of mothers and their children.

The receptor's source is a girl aged 2-9 years in good health. The sample taken for sequencing was blood. This sequence joins TRBV6-5 and TRBJ2-5; 7 nucleotides match TRBD2. The J call is uncertain, as TRBJ2-1 better fits the DNA end. DNA for the CDR3: TGTGCCAGCACGGGGGGAGGAAAAAATGAGCAGTTCTTC. Translating gives CASTGGGKNEQFF.